One sample yielded the 12 T cell receptor beta chains listed below, sequenced in a study of shared clonotypes between healthy human individuals. Naive CD8 cells were CD45RO-negative, positively selected for CCR7, excluding terminally differentiated effector memory CD45RA+ cells. The method was immunoSEQ multiplex PCR; TCRdb's version includes in-frame clones alone and lacks a portion of them. There are some 1,900,000 clones in the sample; roughly 95% occur only once, and 1% to 1.5% lies in the top ten. The sample taken for sequencing was naive CD8+ T cells sorted from blood. Every receptor here comes from a man between 18 and 35 years old in good health.

The chain employs TRBV28 and TRBJ1-2, with 8 nucleotides matching TRBD1. Germline V CDR1 and CDR2: MDHEN, SYDVKM. CDR3 length equals 15 residues. V shed 6 bases and J 4 bases; nucleotides not matched to a gene: 10. The CDR3 DNA sequence: TGTGCCAGCAGACCGGCGGAGGACAGGGTCTATGGCTACACCTTC. This translates into CASRPAEDRVYGYTF.

This chain connects TRBV5-6 to TRBJ1-1; D is unresolved. The CDR3 runs 12 residues. Germline V CDR1 and CDR2: SGHDT, YYEEEE. The ends were cut back, 7 bases at V and 3 bases at J, with 10 bases in the middle. In DNA form, the CDR3 reads TGTGCCAGCGCCTTTGGGGACACTGAAGCTTTCTTT. Protein product: CASAFGDTEAFF.

The rearrangement joins TRBV6-5 to TRBJ2-7; a possible D gene is TRBD1 (5 bases). With 8 bases removed from V and 7 bases from J, the gap between germline ends came to 24 bases. The length of the CDR3 is 15 residues. Germline V gives CDR1 MNHEY, CDR2 SVGAGI. The CDR3 nucleotides read TGTGCCAGCTCTATTTGGGGCGGCCGGGTAGGAGAGCAGTACTTC. Translated, it gives CASSIWGGRVGEQYF.

V and J are TRBV11-2 and TRBJ2-3; tentative D call: TRBD2 (6 bases). This CDR3 region has 17 residues. V gave up 0 bases and J gave up 0 bases, with 13 bases separating them. Germline CDR1 reads SGHAT; CDR2 reads FQNNGV. In nucleotides, the CDR3 is TGTGCCAGCAGCTTAGATCAGGCGGGGCCTAGCACAGATACGCAGTATTTT. Translating gives CASSLDQAGPSTDTQYF.

The chain is built from TRBV10-2 and TRBJ2-3, with TRBD2 matching 9 bases. Germline V gene data show CDR1 as WSHSY and CDR2 as SAAADI. This CDR3 comprises 19 residues. The ends lost 6 bases at V and 0 bases at J; junction bases unmatched: 16. The CDR3 sequence: CASRGLAPGGPLSTDTQYF. CDR3 nucleotides: TGCGCCAGCAGGGGACTAGCTCCGGGAGGTCCCCTTAGCACAGATACGCAGTATTTT.

This chain joins TRBV30 and TRBJ2-7, with D unclear. Trimming stripped 1 base from V and 6 bases from J, with 10 bases between. CDR1 and CDR2 from the germline V gene are GTSNPN and SVGIG (reference sequence). This CDR3 is 12 amino acids long. The CDR3 reads CAWSGGPSEQYF. The CDR3 nucleotides read TGTGCCTGGAGTGGTGGGCCGTCCGAGCAGTACTTC.

The chain recombines TRBV6-5 with TRBJ1-1, with D possibly being TRBD1 (5 bases). Germline loops: CDR1 MNHEY, CDR2 SVGAGI. The CDR3 runs to 12 residues. Trimming removed 9 bases at V and 5 bases at J, with 13 bases between. The CDR3 bases are TGTGCCAGTGGGAGCGGGGCTACTGAAGCTTTCTTT. Its protein is CASGSGATEAFF.

This chain connects TRBV7-9 to TRBJ1-1, with unresolved D. Deletions cut 5 bases from V and 4 bases from J, with 11 bases between. This CDR3 contains 13 residues. Per the germline V gene, CDR1 is SEHNR and CDR2 is FQNEAQ (reference sequence). The chain's CDR3 is CASSHSQVTEAFF. CDR3 DNA sequence: TGTGCCAGCAGCCATAGCCAAGTCACTGAAGCTTTCTTT. The variable domain in full, with the rest retrieved from reference TRBV7-9 and TRBJ1-1, is DTGVSQNPRHKITKRGQNVTFRCDPISEHNRLYWYRQTLGQGPEFLTYFQNEAQLEKSRLLSDRFSAERPKGSFSTLEIQRTEQGDSAMYLCASSHSQVTEAFFGQGTRLTVV.

The V gene is TRBV27, the J gene TRBJ2-3; no firm D call. Germline V gene sequence: CDR1 MNHEY, CDR2 SMNVEV (reference sequence). Trimming pared 2 bases from V and 1 base from J, leaving 10 bases between. The CDR3 has 15 residues. CDR3 region: CASSLIPQGTDTQYF. The CDR3 region has the DNA TGTGCCAGCAGTTTAATCCCGCAGGGCACAGATACGCAGTATTTT.

The rearrangement uses TRBV27 and TRBJ2-7, with 11 bases aligning to TRBD2. Unmatched junction bases numbered 8, after V lost 7 bases and J lost 6 bases. The V gene's germline CDR1 is MNHEY and CDR2 SMNVEV (reference sequence). The CDR3 is 14 amino acids. The CDR3 DNA is TGTGCCAGCAATCCCGGGACTAGCGGTTCCGAGCAGTACTTC. Protein: CASNPGTSGSEQYF.

The chain couples TRBV9 to TRBJ2-7; D possibly corresponds to TRBD2 (6 bases). Trimming shortened V by 4 bases and J by 5 bases, and 16 bases separated the two germline ends. CDR3 length: 14 residues. Germline V CDR1 and CDR2: SGDLS, YYNGEE. This chain's CDR3 is CASSPGTGEDEQYF. CDR3 in DNA: TGTGCCAGCAGCCCTGGGACGGGAGAAGACGAGCAGTACTTC.

V is TRBV9 and J is TRBJ1-1; D remains unclear. The CDR3 has 14 amino acids. V lost 3 bases and J 6 bases, leaving 15 bases between the germline ends. Per the germline V gene, CDR1 is SGDLS and CDR2 is YYNGEE. The CDR3 spells CASSALDLDAEAFF. The CDR3 nucleotides read TGTGCCAGCAGCGCCCTAGACCTAGACGCTGAAGCTTTCTTT.